A single sample is the source of the 8 T cell receptor beta chains below, sequenced in a study of shared clonotypes between healthy human individuals (dated by TCRdb to 2019 to 2021). Library preparation used the immunoSEQ multiplex PCR assay. TCRdb provides this immuneACCESS table in a form limited to in-frame rearrangements. Some clones are lacking; in checked studies, under half of them reflect an unresolved V gene, and why the rest are absent is not known. This sample lists some 1.5 million clones; around 98% were detected once. About 0.4% of the sample comes from the top ten. The sequenced sample consisted of naive CD4+ T cells sorted from blood. The cell subset or site label, as the study defines it: CD45RA+ positively selected. The receptors here all came from a man aged 25 to 45 in good health.

The chain employs TRBV5-4 and TRBJ1-5; possibly TRBD1 for D (6 bases). The V end lost 4 bases, the J end lost 7 bases, and 15 bases lay between the germline ends. This CDR3 contains 14 residues. The germline CDR1 and CDR2 sequences are SGHNT and YYREEE (reference sequence). CDR3 sequence: CASSQQGSGQPQHF. CDR3 nucleotide sequence: TGTGCCAGCAGCCAACAGGGATCAGGGCAGCCCCAGCATTTT. The variable domain in full, completed from reference TRBV5-4 and TRBJ1-5, reads ETGVTQSPTHLIKTRGQQVTLRCSSQSGHNTVSWYQQALGQGPQFIFQYYREEENGRGNFPPRFSGLQFPNYSSELNVNALELDDSALYLCASSQQGSGQPQHFGDGTRLSIL.

The CDR3 coding sequence is TGTGCCAGCAGCTTAGGGGTAGGGCGGGTTTATAATGAGCAGTTCTTC. Protein product: CASSLGVGRVYNEQFF. This chain connects TRBV7-9 to TRBJ2-1, with D possibly being TRBD2 (5 bases). V was cut by 1 base and J by 7 bases, with 17 bases left in between. The germline gives CDR1 SEHNR, CDR2 FQNEAQ (reference sequence). The CDR3 is 16 residues long.

The chain employs TRBV11-2 and TRBJ2-7, with 12 bases fitting TRBD2. The CDR3 runs to 18 residues. From germline, CDR1 is SGHAT and CDR2 FQNNGV. V trimming: 6 bases; J trimming: 0 bases; junction bases outside the gene matches: 12. The CDR3 loop reads CASSSLGLAGQTSYEQYF. CDR3 DNA sequence: TGTGCCAGCAGTTCTTTGGGACTAGCGGGCCAAACCTCCTACGAGCAGTACTTC.

The genes are TRBV19 and TRBJ2-1; 8 bases line up with TRBD1. Germline assignment: CDR1 LNHDA and CDR2 SQIVND (reference sequence). With V trimmed by 4 bases and J by 4 bases, 18 bases remained unmatched. This CDR3 region has 19 residues. The CDR3 loop is CASSTPAGRGLPSYNEQFF. In DNA form, the CDR3 reads TGTGCCAGTAGTACGCCGGCGGGCAGGGGGCTTCCCTCTTACAATGAGCAGTTCTTC.

The chain employs TRBV28 and TRBJ1-1; no clear D. This CDR3 spans 13 amino acids. Trimming shortened V by 4 bases and J by 0 bases, and 6 bases separated the two germline ends. Germline V lookup: CDR1 MDHEN, CDR2 SYDVKM. CDR3: CASSSFLNTEAFF. The CDR3 region has the DNA TGTGCCAGCAGTTCCTTCCTGAACACTGAAGCTTTCTTT.

The V and J genes are TRBV5-1 and TRBJ1-5, with unresolved D. The V end lost 0 bases, the J end lost 2 bases, and 12 bases lay between the germline ends. This CDR3 is 16 amino acids long. The germline V gene encodes CDR1 SGHRS and CDR2 YFSETQ. The CDR3 here is CASSLAPAGGNQPQHF. The CDR3, as DNA: TGCGCCAGCAGCTTGGCCCCGGCCGGCGGCAATCAGCCCCAGCATTTT. Based on the CDR3 plus reference TRBV5-1 and TRBJ1-5, the full variable domain is KAGVTQTPRYLIKTRGQQVTLSCSPISGHRSVSWYQQTPGQGLQFLFEYFSETQRNKGNFPGRFSGRQFSNSRSEMNVSTLELGDSALYLCASSLAPAGGNQPQHFGDGTRLSIL.

V is TRBV7-8 and J is TRBJ2-1, with D hard to call. Germline-derived CDR1 and CDR2 are SGHVS and FQNEAQ. Trimming removed 0 bases from V and 5 bases from J, with 17 bases in between. The CDR3 spans 17 residues. The CDR3 nucleotides are TGTGCCAGCAGCTTAGCGAACGGCCCGGCCGGAAACAATGAGCAGTTCTTC. It codes for CASSLANGPAGNNEQFF. The full variable domain, completed using reference TRBV7-8 and TRBJ2-1, is GAGVSQSPRYKVAKRGQDVALRCDPISGHVSLFWYQQALGQGPEFLTYFQNEAQLDKSGLPSDRFFAERPEGSVSTLKIQRTQQEDSAVYLCASSLANGPAGNNEQFFGPGTRLTVL.

Notes on this clone: Distinct nucleotide sequences in the sample also encode this CDR3. The J gene is TRBJ2-2, the V gene TRBV27; possible D gene TRBD1, 5 bases. CDR3 length: 14 residues. V lost 5 bases and J 3 bases, leaving 10 bases between the germline ends. Per the germline V gene, CDR1 is MNHEY and CDR2 is SMNVEV (reference sequence). In DNA, the CDR3 is TGTGCCAGCAGTCTTGACAGATACACCGGGGAGCTGTTTTTT. Encoded protein: CASSLDRYTGELFF.